One sample yielded the 25 T cell receptor beta chains listed below, sequenced in a study of beta chain features in type 1 diabetes. Isolated RNA was reverse transcribed in full, so expressed TCRB transcripts were sequenced. Data came from immunoSEQ multiplex PCR; TCRdb stores just in-frame clones and leaves some out. Of fewer than 250,000 clones listed, approximately 14% were seen once; the top ten hold about 0.024%. The sequenced sample was naive CD4+ T cells from blood. The receptors originated from a woman in her thirties or forties in good health.

V gene TRBV10-3 combines with J gene TRBJ1-5, with TRBD1 as a possible D gene (5 bases). CDR3 length: 13 residues. In germline, CDR1 is ENHRY, CDR2 SYGVKD. The V end lost 3 bases, the J end lost 7 bases, and 10 bases lay between the germline ends. CDR3 in amino acids: CAISDRVRQPQHF. DNA for the CDR3: TGTGCCATCAGTGACAGGGTACGGCAGCCCCAGCATTTT.

This clone was counted only a few times. This rearrangement joins TRBV6-1 to TRBJ1-2, with unresolved D. This CDR3 is built from 14 residues. Germline CDR1 and CDR2: MNHNS and SASEGT. V dropped 2 bases and J dropped 3 bases, with 10 bases sitting between them. The CDR3 loop reads CASSEMELYYGYTF. CDR3 in DNA: TGTGCCAGCAGTGAAATGGAGTTATACTATGGCTACACCTTC.

The J gene is TRBJ2-7, the V gene TRBV5-1, with D possibly matching TRBD1 (6 bases). Germline loops: CDR1 SGHRS, CDR2 YFSETQ. With 0 bases removed from V and 6 bases from J, the gap between germline ends came to 16 bases. The CDR3 sequence is 15 residues long. The CDR3 sequence is CASSLGAAGVGEQYF. CDR3 bases: TGCGCCAGCAGCTTGGGAGCGGCAGGGGTAGGCGAGCAGTACTTC.

The table lists this clone with a few counts. The chain links TRBV11-3 to TRBJ2-2, with 14 positions matching TRBD2. CDR1 SGHNT and CDR2 YENEEA come from the germline V gene. V gave up 5 bases and J gave up 7 bases; unmatched junction bases: 3. The CDR3 loop spans 15 amino acids. The CDR3 nucleotides are TGTGCCAGCAGCCCGGGACTAGCGGGGGTCGGGGAGCTGTTTTTT. Its protein product is CASSPGLAGVGELFF.

V and J are TRBV29-1 and TRBJ1-1, with a possible D match to TRBD1 (6 bases). The CDR3 spans 18 residues. Germline V gene sequence: CDR1 SQVTM, CDR2 ANQGSEA. The V end was cut by 0 bases, the J end by 7 bases, with 27 bases between. The CDR3 here is CSVEDEGVKGLLSGEAFF. Here the CDR3 DNA reads TGCAGCGTTGAAGATGAGGGGGTAAAAGGTTTACTTAGTGGTGAAGCTTTCTTT.

The chain employs TRBV27 and TRBJ2-7; D might be TRBD1 (5 bases). Germline V CDR1 and CDR2: MNHEY, SMNVEV (reference sequence). Trimming removed 4 bases at V and 0 bases at J, with 13 bases between. The CDR3 sequence is 15 residues long. The CDR3 sequence is CASSSISGNSYEQYF. For the CDR3, the DNA is TGTGCCAGCAGTTCCATTTCAGGGAACTCCTACGAGCAGTACTTC.

This chain links TRBV12-5 with TRBJ1-6, with TRBD1 matching 8 bases. The CDR3 totals 16 residues. Trimming took 6 bases from V and 7 from J; bases not matched to a gene: 11. The germline V gene encodes CDR1 LGHNT and CDR2 FRNRAP. The CDR3 nucleotides read TGTGCTAGTGGCCATGGTCGGACAGGGAAGAATTCACCCCTCCACTTT. Amino acids: CASGHGRTGKNSPLHF.

This clone was counted only a few times. The chain recombines TRBV9 with TRBJ1-6; D is unresolved. This CDR3 comprises 13 residues. The ends were cut back, 4 bases at V and 9 bases at J, with 11 bases in the middle. Germline V gene sequence: CDR1 SGDLS, CDR2 YYNGEE. The chain's CDR3 is CASSSRLVSPLHF. The CDR3, as DNA: TGTGCCAGCAGCTCCCGGTTAGTTTCACCCCTCCACTTT.

This chain joins TRBV5-4 and TRBJ2-5; TRBD1 matches 7 bases. After removal of 3 bases from V and 4 bases from J, the junction contained 9 bases not matched to a gene. The CDR3 has 15 residues. Germline V gene data show CDR1 as SGHNT and CDR2 as YYREEE (reference sequence). CDR3 loop: CASSSPGQIGETQYF. In nucleotides, the CDR3 is TGTGCCAGCAGCTCCCCGGGACAGATTGGAGAGACCCAGTACTTC.

The chain recombines TRBV6-5 with TRBJ1-2; TRBD1 matches 7 bases. From germline, CDR1 is MNHEY and CDR2 SVGAGI. J lost 4 bases, V lost 5 bases, and 4 bases had no gene match. The CDR3 sequence is 13 residues long. The CDR3 DNA is TGTGCCAGCAGTCAGACAGGGTCCTATGGCTACACCTTC. It is translated as CASSQTGSYGYTF.

In its sample, this clone was seen a few times. The chain joins TRBV5-1 to TRBJ2-7; 9 bases map to TRBD2. There are 14 residues in the CDR3. CDR1 and CDR2 (germline): SGHRS, YFSETQ. The ends lost 1 base at V and 5 bases at J; junction bases unmatched: 4. In nucleotides, the CDR3 is TGCGCCAGCAGCTTGTATGGCGGGGGGGACGAGCAGTACTTC. Its protein product is CASSLYGGGDEQYF. The variable domain in full, with the rest retrieved from reference TRBV5-1 and TRBJ2-7, is KAGVTQTPRYLIKTRGQQVTLSCSPISGHRSVSWYQQTPGQGLQFLFEYFSETQRNKGNFPGRFSGRQFSNSRSEMNVSTLELGDSALYLCASSLYGGGDEQYFGPGTRLTVT.

V gene TRBV10-3 combines with J gene TRBJ2-7, with TRBD1 matching over 7 bases. Germline V CDR1 and CDR2: ENHRY, SYGVKD. CDR3 length: 13 residues. Trimming removed 5 bases from V and 2 bases from J; junction bases left unmatched: 3. This CDR3 reads CAISPGQTYEQYF. Here the CDR3 DNA reads TGTGCCATCAGTCCGGGACAGACCTACGAGCAGTACTTC.

The chain uses TRBV18 and TRBJ2-7; D possibly corresponds to TRBD1 (7 bases). The CDR3 totals 15 residues. Per the germline V gene, CDR1 is KGHSH and CDR2 is LQKENI. Trimming left V 0 bases short and J 3 bases short, with 12 bases between. The CDR3 is CASSPPSGGGYEQYF. CDR3 DNA: TGTGCCAGCTCACCACCGTCAGGGGGAGGCTACGAGCAGTACTTC.

This clone was counted only a few times. The chain couples TRBV18 to TRBJ2-7; D possibly corresponds to TRBD1 (7 bases). The CDR3 consists of 13 residues. Germline lookup yields CDR1 KGHSH and CDR2 LQKENI. Trimming cost V 2 bases and J 5 bases, with 10 bases left between them. This chain's CDR3 is CASSPFRGDEQYF. In DNA form, the CDR3 reads TGTGCCAGCTCACCATTCAGGGGGGACGAGCAGTACTTC.

This clone was found a few times. The chain's CDR3 is CASSAAGTSGETQYF. In DNA form, the CDR3 reads TGTGCCAGCTCAGCCGCGGGAACCTCGGGGGAGACCCAGTACTTC. The chain has TRBV18 and TRBJ2-5, with D perhaps TRBD2 (6 bases). Trimming removed 5 bases at V and 5 bases at J, with 18 bases between. Germline assignment: CDR1 KGHSH and CDR2 LQKENI. This CDR3 has 15 amino acids.

The chain couples TRBV7-8 to TRBJ1-1; 9 bases are shared with TRBD1. Germline assignment: CDR1 SGHVS and CDR2 FQNEAQ. The CDR3 is 16 amino acids. The J segment lost 4 bases and the V segment lost 3 bases, leaving 9 bases of the junction unmatched. The DNA of the CDR3 is TGTGCCAGCAGCTTCGGGACAGGGAGACGGGGCACTGAAGCTTTCTTT. Encoded protein: CASSFGTGRRGTEAFF. The variable domain in full, with the rest retrieved from reference TRBV7-8 and TRBJ1-1, is GAGVSQSPRYKVAKRGQDVALRCDPISGHVSLFWYQQALGQGPEFLTYFQNEAQLDKSGLPSDRFFAERPEGSVSTLKIQRTQQEDSAVYLCASSFGTGRRGTEAFFGQGTRLTVV.

DNA of the CDR3: TGCGCCAGCAGCCAAGATCCGAGCGGAAGCTCCTACAATGAGCAGTTCTTC. The encoded protein is CASSQDPSGSSYNEQFF. The chain carries TRBV4-3 and TRBJ2-1; maybe TRBD2 (5 bases). V was clipped by 0 bases and J by 0 bases, with 12 bases between them. The germline V gene encodes CDR1 LGHNA and CDR2 YSLEER. The CDR3 is 17 residues long.

In this sample, this clone turned up a few times. This chain links TRBV10-3 with TRBJ1-1; D unclear. The CDR3 is 13 amino acids. Trimming removed 7 bases at V and 6 bases at J, with 15 bases between. Germline CDR1 and CDR2: ENHRY and SYGVKD. CDR3 sequence reads: CAITPIGTSEAFF. DNA of the CDR3: TGTGCCATCACCCCAATCGGTACCTCTGAAGCTTTCTTT.

This chain links TRBV6-6 with TRBJ1-1; D unclear. Germline CDR1 is MNHNY and CDR2 is SVGAGI (reference sequence). This CDR3 is built from 12 residues. V was pared by 4 bases and J by 0 bases, with 3 bases between. The CDR3 loop is CASSSVNTEAFF. Written as DNA, the CDR3 is TGTGCCAGCAGTTCGGTGAACACTGAAGCTTTCTTT.

This clone was counted only a few times. The V call is TRBV7-9, the J call TRBJ2-1, with 9 bases identical to TRBD1. V lost 5 bases, J lost 6 bases, and 8 bases stayed unmatched. From germline, CDR1 is SEHNR and CDR2 FQNEAQ (reference sequence). The CDR3 loop spans 15 amino acids. Here the CDR3 DNA reads TGTGCCAGCAGCGACCGGGACAGGGAACGCAATGAGCAGTTCTTC. Translation gives CASSDRDRERNEQFF.

This chain connects TRBV6-5 to TRBJ1-5; no definite D call. V was pared by 10 bases and J by 5 bases, with 15 bases between. The V gene's germline CDR1 is MNHEY and CDR2 SVGAGI. This CDR3 has 13 amino acids. The CDR3 DNA reads TGTGCCATCTCGAGGGTACAGCATCAGCCCCAGCATTTT. Protein sequence: CAISRVQHQPQHF.

This clone has just a few counts. The rearrangement links TRBV5-1 to TRBJ1-1; D call uncertain. This CDR3 is built from 13 residues. Germline V lookup: CDR1 SGHRS, CDR2 YFSETQ. V was shortened by 0 bases and J by 4 bases, with 7 bases between the two germline ends. CDR3 region: CASSLGPGTEAFF. In DNA, the CDR3 is TGCGCCAGCAGCTTGGGACCGGGCACTGAAGCTTTCTTT.

Here the CDR3 DNA reads TGCGCCAGCCACCATAAACCTTCCCTCCTTGCGGGGAGCTCCTACAATGAGCAGTTCTTC. Protein product: CASHHKPSLLAGSSYNEQFF. The chain uses TRBV5-1 and TRBJ2-1; tentatively, D is TRBD2 (6 bases). This CDR3 has 20 amino acids. V lost 7 bases and J lost 0, with 29 bases in between. CDR1 and CDR2 from the germline V gene are SGHRS and YFSETQ. Complete variable domain (other parts from reference TRBV5-1 and TRBJ2-1): KAGVTQTPRYLIKTRGQQVTLSCSPISGHRSVSWYQQTPGQGLQFLFEYFSETQRNKGNFPGRFSGRQFSNSRSEMNVSTLELGDSALYLCASHHKPSLLAGSSYNEQFFGPGTRLTVL.

This clone has a handful of counts. The chain uses TRBV11-2 and TRBJ1-5; a weak D match, TRBD1 (6 bases). CDR3 length: 12 residues. The germline CDR1 and CDR2 sequences are SGHAT and FQNNGV. Trimming cost V 5 bases and J 9 bases, with 11 bases left between them. CDR3 sequence: CASSTQGRPQHF. The CDR3 DNA is TGTGCCAGCAGCACCCAGGGGCGGCCCCAGCATTTT.

This clone was counted only a few times. The chain employs TRBV18 and TRBJ2-6; possibly TRBD2 for D (6 bases). Germline values: CDR1 KGHSH, CDR2 LQKENI. The CDR3 contains 18 residues. The V end lost 0 bases, the J end lost 0 bases, and 12 bases lay between the germline ends. CDR3 bases: TGTGCCAGCTCACCACCTCGGGGAGGAGTCTCTGGGGCCAACGTCCTGACTTTC. Protein: CASSPPRGGVSGANVLTF. Together with reference TRBV18 and TRBJ2-6, the CDR3 gives the full variable domain: NAGVMQNPRHLVRRRGQEARLRCSPMKGHSHVYWYRQLPEEGLKFMVYLQKENIIDESGMPKERFSAEFPKEGPSILRIQQVVRGDSAAYFCASSPPRGGVSGANVLTFGAGSRLTVL.